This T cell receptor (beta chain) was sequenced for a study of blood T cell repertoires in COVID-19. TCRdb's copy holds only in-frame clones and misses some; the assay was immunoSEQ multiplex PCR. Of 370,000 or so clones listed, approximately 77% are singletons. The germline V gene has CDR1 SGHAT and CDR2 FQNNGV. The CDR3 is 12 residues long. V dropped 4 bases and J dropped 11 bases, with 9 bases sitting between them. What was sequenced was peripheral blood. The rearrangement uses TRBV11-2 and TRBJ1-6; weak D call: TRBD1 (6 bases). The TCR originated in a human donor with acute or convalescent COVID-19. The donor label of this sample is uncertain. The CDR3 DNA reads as TGTGCCAGCAGCTCGACAGGAACACCCCTCCACTTT. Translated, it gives CASSSTGTPLHF. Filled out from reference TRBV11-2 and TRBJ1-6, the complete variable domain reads EAGVAQSPRYKIIEKRQSVAFWCNPISGHATLYWYQQILGQGPKLLIQFQNNGVVDDSQLPKDRFSAERLKGVDSTLKIQPAKLEDSAVYLCASSSTGTPLHFGNGTRLTVT.